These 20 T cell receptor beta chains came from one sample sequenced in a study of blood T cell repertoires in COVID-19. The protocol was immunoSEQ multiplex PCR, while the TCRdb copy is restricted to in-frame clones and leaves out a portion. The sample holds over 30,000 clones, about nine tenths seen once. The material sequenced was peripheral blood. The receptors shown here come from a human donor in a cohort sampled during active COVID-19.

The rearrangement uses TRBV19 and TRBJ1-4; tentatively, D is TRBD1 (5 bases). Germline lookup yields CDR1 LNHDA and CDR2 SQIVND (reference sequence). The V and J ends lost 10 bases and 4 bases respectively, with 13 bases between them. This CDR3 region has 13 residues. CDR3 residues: CATGQGRNEKLFF. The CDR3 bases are TGTGCCACTGGCCAGGGTCGTAATGAAAAACTGTTTTTT.

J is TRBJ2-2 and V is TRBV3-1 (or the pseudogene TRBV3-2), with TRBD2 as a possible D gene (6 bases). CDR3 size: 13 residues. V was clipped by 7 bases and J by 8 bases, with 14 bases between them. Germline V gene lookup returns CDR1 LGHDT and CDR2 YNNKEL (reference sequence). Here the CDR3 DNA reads TGTGCCAGCAACGCCGGGGGATCGGGGGAGCTGTTTTTT. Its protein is CASNAGGSGELFF.

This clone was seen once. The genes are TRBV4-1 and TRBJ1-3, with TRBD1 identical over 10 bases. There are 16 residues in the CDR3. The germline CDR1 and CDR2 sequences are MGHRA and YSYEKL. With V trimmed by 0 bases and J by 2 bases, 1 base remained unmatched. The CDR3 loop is CASSQEGQGTGNTIYF. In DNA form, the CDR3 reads TGCGCCAGCAGCCAAGAGGGACAGGGGACTGGAAACACCATATATTTT.

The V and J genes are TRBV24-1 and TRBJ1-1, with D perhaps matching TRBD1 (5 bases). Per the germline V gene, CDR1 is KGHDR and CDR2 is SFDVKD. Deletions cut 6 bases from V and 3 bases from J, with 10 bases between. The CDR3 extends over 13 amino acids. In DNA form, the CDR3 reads TGTGCCACCAGTCCCAGGGCCGACACTGAAGCTTTCTTT. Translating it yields CATSPRADTEAFF.

CDR3 bases: TGTGCCAGCAGCTGGGGGACTAGCGGGGAGCAGTTCTTC. Residues: CASSWGTSGEQFF. The chain employs TRBV7-8 and TRBJ2-1, with 12 bases matching TRBD2. Per germline, CDR1 SGHVS and CDR2 FQNEAQ. CDR3 size: 13 residues. The V gene end was trimmed by 4 bases and the J gene end by 10 bases; junction bases not matched to a gene: 2.

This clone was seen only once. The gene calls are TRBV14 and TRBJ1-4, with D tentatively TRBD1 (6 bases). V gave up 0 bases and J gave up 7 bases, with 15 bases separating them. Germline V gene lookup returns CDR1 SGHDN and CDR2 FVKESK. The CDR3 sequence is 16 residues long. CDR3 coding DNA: TGTGCCAGCAGCCAAGAAGCTAACAGGGTGGGTGAAAAACTGTTTTTT. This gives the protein CASSQEANRVGEKLFF.

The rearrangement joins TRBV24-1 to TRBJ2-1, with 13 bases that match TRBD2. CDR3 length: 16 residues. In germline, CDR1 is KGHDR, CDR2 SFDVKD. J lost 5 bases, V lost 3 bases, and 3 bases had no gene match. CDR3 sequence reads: CATSDPGLAGDNEQFF. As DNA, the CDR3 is TGTGCCACCAGTGATCCCGGACTAGCGGGGGACAATGAGCAGTTCTTC.

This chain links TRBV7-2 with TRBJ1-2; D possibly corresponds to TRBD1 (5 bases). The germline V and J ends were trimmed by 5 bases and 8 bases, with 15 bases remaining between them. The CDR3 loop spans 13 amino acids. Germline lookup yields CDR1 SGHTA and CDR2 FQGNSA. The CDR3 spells CASSDRRAAGYTF. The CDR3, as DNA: TGTGCCAGCAGCGACAGACGGGCCGCGGGCTACACCTTC.

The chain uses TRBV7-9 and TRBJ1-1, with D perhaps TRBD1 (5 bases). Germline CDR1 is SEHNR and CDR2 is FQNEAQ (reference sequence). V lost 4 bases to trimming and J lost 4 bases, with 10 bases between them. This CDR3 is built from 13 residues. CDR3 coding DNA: TGTGCCAGCAGCTCATTCGGGGGCACTGAAGCTTTCTTT. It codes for CASSSFGGTEAFF.

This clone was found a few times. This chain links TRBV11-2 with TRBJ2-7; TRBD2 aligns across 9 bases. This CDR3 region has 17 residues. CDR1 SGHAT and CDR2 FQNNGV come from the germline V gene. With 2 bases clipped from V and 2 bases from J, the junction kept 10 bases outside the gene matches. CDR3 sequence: CASSLLTSGRFAYEQYV. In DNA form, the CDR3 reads TGTGCCAGCAGCTTATTAACTAGCGGGCGCTTCGCCTACGAGCAGTACGTC.

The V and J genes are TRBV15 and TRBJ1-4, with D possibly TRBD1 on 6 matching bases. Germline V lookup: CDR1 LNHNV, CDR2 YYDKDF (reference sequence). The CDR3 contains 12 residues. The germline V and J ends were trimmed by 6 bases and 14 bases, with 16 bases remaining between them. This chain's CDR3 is CATSDTGNLLFF. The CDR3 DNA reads TGTGCCACCAGTGATACAGGGAACTTGCTGTTTTTT.

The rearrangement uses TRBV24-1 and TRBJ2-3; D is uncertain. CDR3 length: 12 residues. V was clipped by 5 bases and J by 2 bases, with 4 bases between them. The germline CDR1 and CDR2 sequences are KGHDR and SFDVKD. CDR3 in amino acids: CATSGDTDTQYF. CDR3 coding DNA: TGTGCCACCAGTGGAGACACAGATACGCAGTATTTT.

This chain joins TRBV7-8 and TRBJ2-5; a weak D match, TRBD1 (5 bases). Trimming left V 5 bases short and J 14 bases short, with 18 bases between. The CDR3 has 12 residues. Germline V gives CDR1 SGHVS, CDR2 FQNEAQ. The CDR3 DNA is TGTGCCAGCAGCCAGAGCCTGGCGACAGCCTACTTC. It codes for CASSQSLATAYF. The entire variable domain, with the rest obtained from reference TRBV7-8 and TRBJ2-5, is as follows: GAGVSQSPRYKVAKRGQDVALRCDPISGHVSLFWYQQALGQGPEFLTYFQNEAQLDKSGLPSDRFFAERPEGSVSTLKIQRTQQEDSAVYLCASSQSLATAYFGPGTRLLVL.

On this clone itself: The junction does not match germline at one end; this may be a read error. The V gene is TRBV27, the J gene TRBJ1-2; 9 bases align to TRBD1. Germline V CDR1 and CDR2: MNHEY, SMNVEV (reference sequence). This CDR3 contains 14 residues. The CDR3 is CASRTGTGNYGHTF. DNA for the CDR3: TGTGCCAGCAGAACCGGGACAGGGAACTATGGCCACACCTTC.

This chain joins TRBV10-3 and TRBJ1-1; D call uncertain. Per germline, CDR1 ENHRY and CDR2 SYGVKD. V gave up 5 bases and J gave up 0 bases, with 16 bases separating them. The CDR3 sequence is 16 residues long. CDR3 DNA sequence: TGTGCCATCAGTAAAACGGAAGAGGCCATGAACACTGAAGCTTTCTTT. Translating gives CAISKTEEAMNTEAFF.

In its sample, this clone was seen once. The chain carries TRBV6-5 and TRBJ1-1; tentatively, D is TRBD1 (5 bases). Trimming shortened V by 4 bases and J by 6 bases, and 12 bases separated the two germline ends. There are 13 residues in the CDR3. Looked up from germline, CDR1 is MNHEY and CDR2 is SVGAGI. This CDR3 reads CASSSGGASEAFF. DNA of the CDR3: TGTGCCAGCAGTTCGGGAGGGGCATCTGAAGCTTTCTTT.

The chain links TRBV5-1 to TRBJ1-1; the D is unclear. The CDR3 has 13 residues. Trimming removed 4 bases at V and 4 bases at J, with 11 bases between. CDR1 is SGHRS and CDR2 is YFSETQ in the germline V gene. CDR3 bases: TGCGCCAGCAGCCCCGAGGTTGGCACTGAAGCTTTCTTT. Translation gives CASSPEVGTEAFF.

The DNA of the CDR3 is TGTGCCAGCAGCCCTACCGGGACAGTGAAGTATGGCTACACCTTC. Translation gives CASSPTGTVKYGYTF. The chain combines TRBV3-1 (or the pseudogene TRBV3-2) with TRBJ1-2; 7 bases align to TRBD1. Germline CDR1 is LGHDT and CDR2 is YNNKEL (reference sequence). The length of the CDR3 is 15 residues. The junction had 10 bases not matched to a gene; V was cut back by 4 bases and J by 5 bases.

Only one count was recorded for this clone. This chain's CDR3 is CASSLAATGHGYTF. The CDR3 DNA follows: TGTGCCAGCAGCTTAGCCGCCACAGGGCATGGCTACACCTTC. The chain carries TRBV7-2 and TRBJ1-2; tentative D call: TRBD1 (6 bases). Germline V CDR1 and CDR2: SGHTA, FQGNSA. The CDR3 is made up of 14 amino acids. The V and J ends lost 0 bases and 6 bases respectively, with 11 bases between them.

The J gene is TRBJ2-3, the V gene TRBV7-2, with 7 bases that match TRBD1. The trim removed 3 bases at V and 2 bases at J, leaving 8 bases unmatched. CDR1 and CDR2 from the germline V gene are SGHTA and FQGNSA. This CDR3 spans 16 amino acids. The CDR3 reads CASSFTGTVSTDTQYF. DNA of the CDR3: TGTGCCAGCAGCTTCACCGGGACAGTATCCACAGATACGCAGTATTTT. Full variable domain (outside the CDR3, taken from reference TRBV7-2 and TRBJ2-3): GAGVSQSPSNKVTEKGKDVELRCDPISGHTALYWYRQSLGQGLEFLIYFQGNSAPDKSGLPSDRFSAERTGGSVSTLTIQRTQQEDSAVYLCASSFTGTVSTDTQYFGPGTRLTVL.